This TCR beta chain stems from a study of Ad26.COV2.S vaccination and SARS-CoV-2 variants. Germline V gene sequence: CDR1 MDHEN, CDR2 SYDVKM. This CDR3 is built from 18 residues. The V segment lost 5 bases and the J segment 7 bases; nucleotides outside the gene matches: 12. Described treatment: 15 to 20 received Ad26.COV2.S at low or high dose, single or two shots; five or six received placebo; per-sample allocation not given. The samples were gathered on day 63 after the first injection of vaccine or placebo. Libraries were prepared by immunoSEQ multiplex PCR; TCRdb keeps only in-frame clonotypes and omits some of them. The table has a few hundred thousand clones, about nine tenths seen once.

The chain recombines TRBV28 with TRBJ2-3; TRBD2 aligns across 16 bases. Material: peripheral blood, obtained in a trial of Ad26.COV2.S vaccine versus placebo. This TCR was sampled from a person between 18 and 59 years old who received the Ad26.COV2.S COVID-19 vaccine or a placebo. The CDR3 reads CASSGTSGGVFVVYTQYF. DNA for the CDR3: TGTGCCAGCAGTGGGACTAGCGGGGGGGTTTTTGTTGTGTATACGCAGTATTTT.